This T cell receptor (beta chain) derives from a study of T-cell memory formation after mild COVID-19. A single record per CDR3 protein comes from TCRdb applying MiXCR to the 5' RACE reads. The profile shows some 320,000 distinct CDR3 sequences, roughly 15% of them singletons. This CDR3 contains 14 residues. Trimming took 3 bases from V and 0 from J, leaving 9 bases between them. Germline V gives CDR1 SGHRS, CDR2 YFSETQ. Comment on this clonotype: Its antigen is currently unknown.

Broader study findings: Second-wave clones peaking on day 37 lacked confirmed SARS-CoV-2 specificity.

The sample consisted of PBMCs or a T cell subset sorted from them (not recorded which). The chain has TRBV5-1 and TRBJ1-1, with D maybe TRBD1 (5 bases). The receptor comes from a man younger than 30 who had mild COVID-19 (a few samples of this study predate the infection). Cell type and time point are not known. The CDR3 DNA sequence: TGCGCCAGCAGCTCAAACAGGATGAACACTGAAGCTTTCTTT. Its translation is CASSSNRMNTEAFF.